Below are 14 T cell receptor beta chains sequenced from a single sample in a study of cytomegalovirus exposure and HLA in healthy donors. 60 Vbeta and 13 Jbeta primers were used in PCR. Sequenced by immunoSEQ multiplex PCR; TCRdb stores in-frame clones only, minus some. This table holds about 230,000 clones, roughly four fifths found once. Specimen: PBMCs. The receptors were sampled from a woman in her thirties or forties in good health and CMV-seronegative.

This clone was recorded a few times. V is TRBV6-1 and J is TRBJ2-5, with a weak D call TRBD2 (6 bases). The CDR3 length is 14 residues. Germline V gene lookup returns CDR1 MNHNS and CDR2 SASEGT. V was pared by 5 bases and J by 0 bases, with 10 bases between. The CDR3 DNA reads TGTGCCAGCAGTTTGGGGGGTTACCAAGAGACCCAGTACTTC. Its protein is CASSLGGYQETQYF.

This clone was picked up a small number of times. The J gene is TRBJ1-1, the V gene TRBV4-2; 8 bases map to TRBD1. Germline V gene sequence: CDR1 LGHNA, CDR2 YNFKEQ. This CDR3 is 19 amino acids long. Losses at the gene ends were 0 bases for V and 2 bases for J; bases not matched to a gene: 14. CDR3 DNA sequence: TGTGCCAGCAGCCAAGATCCACAGGCGAGCGCAGGGGGCAACACTGAAGCTTTCTTT. It encodes CASSQDPQASAGGNTEAFF.

V gene TRBV27 combines with J gene TRBJ2-5, with D possibly TRBD2 on 7 matching bases. CDR1 and CDR2 (germline): MNHEY, SMNVEV (reference sequence). V was pared by 2 bases and J by 2 bases, with 12 bases between. The CDR3 loop spans 15 amino acids. The DNA of the CDR3 is TGTGCCAGCAGTTTACTAGGGGGGGGGCAAGAGACCCAGTACTTC. As protein: CASSLLGGGQETQYF.

This clone has more than one count but fewer than ten. The gene calls are TRBV5-6 and TRBJ2-1; D may be TRBD1 (5 bases). V was cut by 4 bases and J by 3 bases, with 11 bases left in between. This CDR3 comprises 14 residues. Germline-derived CDR1 and CDR2 are SGHDT and YYEEEE. CDR3 sequence (DNA): TGTGCCAGCAGCCGGATGCAGGGCTACAATGAGCAGTTCTTC. It is translated as CASSRMQGYNEQFF. Full variable domain (rest looked up from reference TRBV5-6 and TRBJ2-1): DAGVTQSPTHLIKTRGQQVTLRCSPKSGHDTVSWYQQALGQGPQFIFQYYEEEERQRGNFPDRFSGHQFPNYSSELNVNALLLGDSALYLCASSRMQGYNEQFFGPGTRLTVL.

This rearrangement joins TRBV13 to TRBJ2-1; 7 bases are a match to TRBD1. The CDR3 is made up of 14 amino acids. V shed 2 bases and J 10 bases; nucleotides not matched to a gene: 8. From germline, CDR1 is PRHDT and CDR2 FYEKMQ (reference sequence). The CDR3 DNA follows: TGTGCCAGCAGCTTATTAGGGGGCGCATCCGAGCAGTTCTTC. Its protein product is CASSLLGGASEQFF. The full variable domain, rest sourced from reference TRBV13 and TRBJ2-1, is AAGVIQSPRHLIKEKRETATLKCYPIPRHDTVYWYQQGPGQDPQFLISFYEKMQSDKGSIPDRFSAQQFSDYHSELNMSSLELGDSALYFCASSLLGGASEQFFGPGTRLTVL.

The chain joins TRBV28 to TRBJ1-5; D call uncertain. Deletions cut 6 bases from V and 3 bases from J, with 12 bases between. The CDR3 has 14 residues. The germline V gene has CDR1 MDHEN and CDR2 SYDVKM. CDR3 sequence (DNA): TGTGCCAGCAGCTACCCTATCTCCAATCAGCCCCAGCATTTT. As protein: CASSYPISNQPQHF. Drawing the rest from reference TRBV28 and TRBJ1-5, the complete variable domain is DVKVTQSSRYLVKRTGEKVFLECVQDMDHENMFWYRQDPGLGLRLIYFSYDVKMKEKGDIPEGYSVSREKKERFSLILESASTNQTSMYLCASSYPISNQPQHFGDGTRLSIL.

For this clone: The CDR3 does not end in the conserved phenylalanine or tryptophan, so this is likely a read error. This rearrangement joins TRBV7-6 to TRBJ1-1; D may be TRBD1 (6 bases). V lost 3 bases, J lost 1 base, and 6 bases lay in between. The CDR3 has 13 residues. The germline CDR1 and CDR2 sequences are SGHVS and FNYEAQ. The CDR3 DNA is TGTGCCAGCAGCTTGGGACAGAACACTGAAGCTTTCTCT. Its protein product is CASSLGQNTEAFS.

V and J are TRBV25-1 and TRBJ1-1; possibly TRBD1 for D (6 bases). The ends were cut back, 5 bases at V and 11 bases at J, with 15 bases in the middle. Germline CDR1 is MGHDK and CDR2 is SYGVNS. The CDR3 runs 12 residues. The CDR3 DNA sequence: TGTGCCAGCAGTAAGACAGGTGGCGAGGCTTTCTTT. Translating gives CASSKTGGEAFF.

This chain uses TRBV7-3 with TRBJ2-3, with TRBD2 identical over 11 bases. V dropped 0 bases and J dropped 2; count of bases not matched to a gene: 10. The CDR3 has 19 amino acids. Germline V gene sequence: CDR1 SGHTA, CDR2 FQGTGA. The DNA for the CDR3 is TGTGCCAGCAGCTTAACTTCTGACGGGACTAGCGGATCCACAGATACGCAGTATTTT. The encoded protein is CASSLTSDGTSGSTDTQYF.

The genes are TRBV7-6 and TRBJ2-7; 9 nucleotides agree with TRBD2. The CDR3 sequence is 17 residues long. Germline assignment: CDR1 SGHVS and CDR2 FNYEAQ. With 1 base clipped from V and 9 bases from J, the junction kept 16 bases outside the gene matches. Here the CDR3 DNA reads TGTGCCAGCAGCTTAGTGGCGAGCGGGGGGCCCGAAATTCGGCAGTACTTC. This encodes CASSLVASGGPEIRQYF. Together with reference TRBV7-6 and TRBJ2-7, the CDR3 gives the full variable domain: GAGVSQSPRYKVTKRGQDVALRCDPISGHVSLYWYRQALGQGPEFLTYFNYEAQQDKSGLPNDRFSAERPEGSISTLTIQRTEQRDSAMYRCASSLVASGGPEIRQYFGPGTRLTVT.

V and J are TRBV4-2 and TRBJ2-3, with D possibly being TRBD2 (7 bases). Looked up from germline, CDR1 is LGHNA and CDR2 is YNFKEQ. Trimming removed 0 bases from V and 6 bases from J, with 13 bases in between. The CDR3 sequence is 15 residues long. The CDR3 loop reads CASSQEGGGGDTQYF. The CDR3 nucleotides are TGTGCCAGCAGCCAAGAAGGGGGGGGAGGGGATACGCAGTATTTT.

This clone was picked up a small number of times. The chain carries TRBV19 and TRBJ1-4; TRBD1 agrees at 8 bases. Trimming removed 3 bases from V and 8 bases from J; junction bases left unmatched: 8. Germline V gene lookup returns CDR1 LNHDA and CDR2 SQIVND (reference sequence). The CDR3 runs to 15 residues. The CDR3 bases are TGTGCCAGTAGTATTTCGGCAGGGGGCGCGGAAAAACTGTTTTTT. Its protein product is CASSISAGGAEKLFF.

The CDR3 bases are TGTGCCAGCAGCTCTACAGGCACAGATACGCAGTATTTT. Translation gives CASSSTGTDTQYF. The rearrangement joins TRBV5-6 to TRBJ2-3; the D is unclear. With 3 bases removed from V and 1 base from J, the gap between germline ends came to 6 bases. There are 13 residues in the CDR3. CDR1 and CDR2 from the germline V gene are SGHDT and YYEEEE.

In this sample, this clone turned up once. The chain links TRBV27 to TRBJ1-2; maybe TRBD1 (6 bases). Per germline, CDR1 MNHEY and CDR2 SMNVEV (reference sequence). The CDR3 runs 14 residues. The V and J ends lost 0 bases and 10 bases respectively, with 15 bases between them. CDR3 DNA sequence: TGTGCCAGCAGTTTATCCTTTACCGGGACAAACTACACCTTC. This codes for CASSLSFTGTNYTF.